These 27 T cell receptor beta chains were all obtained from the same sample, sequenced in a study of blood T cell repertoires in COVID-19. Sequenced by immunoSEQ multiplex PCR; TCRdb stores in-frame clones only, minus some. The sample holds fewer than 25,000 clones; around nine tenths are singletons and the top ten take roughly 7.7%. Input material: peripheral blood. The receptors come from a woman aged 60-70 years with active COVID-19.

The genes are TRBV4-2 and TRBJ2-3, with D maybe TRBD1 (6 bases). This CDR3 contains 16 residues. CDR1 and CDR2 from the germline V gene are LGHNA and YNFKEQ. Trimming removed 0 bases from V and 1 base from J, with 11 bases in between. In DNA, the CDR3 is TGTGCCAGCAGCCAAGAAGCACCAGGGGGCACAGATACGCAGTATTTT. Protein product: CASSQEAPGGTDTQYF.

The genes are TRBV6-1 and TRBJ1-4; 10 nucleotides line up with TRBD1. Germline trimming cut 2 bases from V and 8 bases from J; bases unmatched to any gene: 8. This CDR3 is built from 16 residues. Germline lookup yields CDR1 MNHNS and CDR2 SASEGT. CDR3 sequence (DNA): TGTGCCAGCAGTGAACTGCCGGGACAGGGGAACGAAAAACTGTTTTTT. Its translation: CASSELPGQGNEKLFF.

V gene TRBV5-4 combines with J gene TRBJ1-5, with 8 bases matching TRBD1. CDR3 size: 14 residues. Germline CDR1 SGHNT, CDR2 YYREEE (reference sequence). Trimming removed 4 bases from V and 7 bases from J; junction bases left unmatched: 7. The CDR3, as DNA: TGTGCCAGCAGCCCGGGGGCAGGGGGCCAGCCCCAGCATTTT. Protein: CASSPGAGGQPQHF.

The chain has TRBV7-9 and TRBJ1-2, with 10 bases lining up with TRBD1. The CDR3 is 13 amino acids. Germline V gives CDR1 SEHNR, CDR2 FQNEAQ (reference sequence). V trimming: 5 bases; J trimming: 5 bases; junction bases outside the gene matches: 2. CDR3: CASSGQGGYGYTF. In DNA form, the CDR3 reads TGTGCCAGCAGCGGACAGGGGGGGTATGGCTACACCTTC.

The chain has TRBV5-1 and TRBJ1-1; no clear D. The CDR3 loop spans 15 amino acids. V lost 0 bases and J lost 0, with 9 bases in between. Germline-derived CDR1 and CDR2 are SGHRS and YFSETQ. This CDR3 is CASSLEMGVNTEAFF. For the CDR3, the DNA is TGCGCCAGCAGCTTGGAAATGGGAGTGAACACTGAAGCTTTCTTT.

This clone was observed a single time. The V and J genes are TRBV9 and TRBJ1-2, with 12 bases aligning to TRBD1. V was clipped by 6 bases and J by 0 bases; unmatched bases: 24. The germline V gene encodes CDR1 SGDLS and CDR2 YYNGEE. This CDR3 is 22 amino acids long. CDR3 protein: CASTDPDGEEGGQGAPNYGYTF. The CDR3 region has the DNA TGTGCCAGCACCGATCCCGACGGGGAAGAGGGGGGACAGGGGGCCCCTAACTATGGCTACACCTTC.

The CDR3 protein is CASSLLQGAGDEQYF. CDR3 DNA: TGCGCCAGCAGCCTATTACAGGGGGCGGGGGACGAGCAGTACTTC. The chain carries TRBV5-1 and TRBJ2-7, with TRBD1 matching 9 bases. The V gene end was trimmed by 4 bases and the J gene end by 5 bases; junction bases not matched to a gene: 10. CDR1 and CDR2 from the germline V gene are SGHRS and YFSETQ. This CDR3 has 15 amino acids.

The V gene is TRBV5-4, the J gene TRBJ1-2, with D maybe TRBD1 (6 bases). The V end lost 0 bases, the J end lost 8 bases, and 11 bases lay between the germline ends. CDR1 and CDR2 from the germline V gene are SGHNT and YYREEE (reference sequence). This CDR3 region has 13 residues. This chain's CDR3 is CASSLVGAGGYTF. In DNA, the CDR3 is TGTGCCAGCAGCTTGGTGGGGGCCGGAGGCTACACCTTC.

The V call is TRBV6-1, the J call TRBJ2-1; TRBD2 matches at 13 bases. V shed 1 base and J 7 bases; nucleotides not matched to a gene: 7. The CDR3 has 17 residues. CDR1 MNHNS and CDR2 SASEGT come from the germline V gene. The CDR3 protein is CASSEDTSGGAWNEQFF. CDR3 nucleotide sequence: TGTGCCAGCAGTGAAGACACTAGCGGGGGGGCGTGGAATGAGCAGTTCTTC.

The chain uses TRBV5-1 and TRBJ2-3; 16 positions match TRBD2. Germline assignment: CDR1 SGHRS and CDR2 YFSETQ. The CDR3 runs to 17 residues. V lost 3 bases and J lost 3; bases outside the gene matches: 4. CDR3 in DNA: TGCGCCAGCAGCTCGGGACTAGCGGGGGGGCCGACAGATACGCAGTATTTT. Its translation: CASSSGLAGGPTDTQYF.

The rearrangement uses TRBV12-5 and TRBJ2-3; D is unresolved. Looked up from germline, CDR1 is LGHNT and CDR2 is FRNRAP. V shed 1 base and J shed 0 bases, with 20 bases lying between them. The CDR3 extends over 19 amino acids. CDR3 residues: CASGLALTSAGPSTDTQYF. CDR3 DNA: TGTGCTAGTGGTTTGGCCCTCACCTCGGCAGGCCCAAGCACAGATACGCAGTATTTT.

The chain joins TRBV25-1 to TRBJ1-1, with a tentative D call TRBD1 (5 bases). Germline V gene data show CDR1 as MGHDK and CDR2 as SYGVNS. The CDR3 has 13 residues. V lost 4 bases and J 1 base, leaving 7 bases between the germline ends. CDR3 nucleotides: TGTGCCAGCAGTGGACAGCCGAACACTGAAGCTTTCTTT. Residues: CASSGQPNTEAFF.

The V gene is TRBV6-6, the J gene TRBJ1-5; D remains ambiguous. The CDR3 has 15 amino acids. CDR1 and CDR2 (germline): MNHNY, SVGAGI (reference sequence). Between the trimmed V and J ends, which lost 4 bases and 0 bases, there was a span of 10 bases. CDR3 nucleotide sequence: TGTGCCAGCAGTTTGATGGGGAGTAGCAATCAGCCCCAGCATTTT. Residues: CASSLMGSSNQPQHF.

The chain joins TRBV11-2 to TRBJ1-5, with D unclear. With 2 bases removed from V and 1 base from J, the gap between germline ends came to 6 bases. There are 14 residues in the CDR3. Germline V lookup: CDR1 SGHAT, CDR2 FQNNGV. The CDR3: CASSLRGSNQPQHF. The CDR3 nucleotides are TGTGCCAGCAGCTTAAGAGGCAGCAATCAGCCCCAGCATTTT. Drawing the rest from reference TRBV11-2 and TRBJ1-5, the complete variable domain is EAGVAQSPRYKIIEKRQSVAFWCNPISGHATLYWYQQILGQGPKLLIQFQNNGVVDDSQLPKDRFSAERLKGVDSTLKIQPAKLEDSAVYLCASSLRGSNQPQHFGDGTRLSIL.

This sequence joins TRBV7-8 and TRBJ1-6; D possibly corresponds to TRBD1 (5 bases). V lost 5 bases and J lost 8, with 16 bases in between. Germline V lookup: CDR1 SGHVS, CDR2 FQNEAQ. The CDR3 sequence is 15 residues long. The CDR3 region has the DNA TGTGCCAGCAGCCCCTCCCCCAGGGTACATTCACCCCTCCACTTT. It encodes CASSPSPRVHSPLHF.

This sequence joins TRBV18 and TRBJ1-2; D is uncertain. Per the germline V gene, CDR1 is KGHSH and CDR2 is LQKENI. V was pared by 2 bases and J by 9 bases, with 16 bases between. This CDR3 is built from 14 residues. This CDR3 reads CASSPAERLMSYTF. The CDR3 DNA follows: TGTGCCAGCTCACCAGCGGAGAGACTTATGAGCTACACCTTC.

V usage is TRBV7-3 and J usage is TRBJ2-1; the D gene is possibly TRBD1 (5 bases). Trimming pared 2 bases from V and 6 bases from J, leaving 11 bases between. The CDR3 totals 14 residues. Germline V gene lookup returns CDR1 SGHTA and CDR2 FQGTGA. CDR3 nucleotide sequence: TGTGCCAGCAGCTTAGGGCCAGGGTTCAATGAGCAGTTCTTC. It translates to CASSLGPGFNEQFF.

This sequence joins TRBV9 and TRBJ2-7; D may be TRBD2 (6 bases). V was cut by 3 bases and J by 4 bases, with 14 bases left in between. Germline CDR1 SGDLS, CDR2 YYNGEE. This CDR3 spans 14 amino acids. The DNA of the CDR3 is TGTGCCAGCAGCGCCGGGACTCATCTGTACGAGCAGTACTTC. Its translation: CASSAGTHLYEQYF.

The chain carries TRBV5-1 and TRBJ2-3, with a weak D call TRBD2 (6 bases). Per the germline V gene, CDR1 is SGHRS and CDR2 is YFSETQ. Trimming cost V 4 bases and J 3 bases, with 9 bases left between them. The CDR3 contains 13 residues. In DNA, the CDR3 is TGCGCCAGCAGCGGAGGGAGTACAGATACGCAGTATTTT. Translating it yields CASSGGSTDTQYF. The variable domain in full, completed from reference TRBV5-1 and TRBJ2-3, reads KAGVTQTPRYLIKTRGQQVTLSCSPISGHRSVSWYQQTPGQGLQFLFEYFSETQRNKGNFPGRFSGRQFSNSRSEMNVSTLELGDSALYLCASSGGSTDTQYFGPGTRLTVL.

This chain joins TRBV6-6 and TRBJ2-2, with unresolved D. Germline lookup yields CDR1 MNHNY and CDR2 SVGAGI (reference sequence). The CDR3 runs to 13 residues. The ends were cut back, 7 bases at V and 6 bases at J, with 12 bases in the middle. CDR3 nucleotides: TGTGCCAGCATCATAACACCCCCCGGGGAGCTGTTTTTT. Translation gives CASIITPPGELFF.

This rearrangement joins TRBV2 to TRBJ1-6; D unresolved. CDR1 is SNHLY and CDR2 is FYNNEI in the germline V gene. The CDR3 loop spans 15 amino acids. The V gene lost 5 bases and the J gene lost 0 bases, with 8 bases spanning the gap. The CDR3, as DNA: TGTGCCAGCAGTCAGGAAAGCTCCTATAATTCACCCCTCCACTTT. It is translated as CASSQESSYNSPLHF.

The rearrangement uses TRBV5-4 and TRBJ1-1; D gene uncertain. Germline values: CDR1 SGHNT, CDR2 YYREEE (reference sequence). The CDR3 has 17 amino acids. V was cut by 4 bases and J by 2 bases, with 21 bases left in between. The CDR3 bases are TGTGCCAGCAGCCGCCCCCTGGGCCCCGGTGGTAACACTGAAGCTTTCTTT. Translated: CASSRPLGPGGNTEAFF.

The CDR3 bases are TGCGCCAGCAGTCAATCACGTTTCGGAGGAACAGAAATAGAGACCCAGTACTTC. Its protein is CASSQSRFGGTEIETQYF. V is TRBV23-1 and J is TRBJ2-5; possibly TRBD2 for D (5 bases). TRBV23-1 is an open reading frame whose function is uncertain. V lost 0 bases and J 4 bases, leaving 21 bases between the germline ends. This CDR3 has 18 amino acids.

The chain carries TRBV14 and TRBJ2-1; no firm D call. Germline-derived CDR1 and CDR2 are SGHDN and FVKESK. The CDR3 spans 16 residues. The V end lost 3 bases, the J end lost 3 bases, and 15 bases lay between the germline ends. The CDR3 loop reads CASSQVGSAYYNEQFF. The CDR3 DNA reads as TGTGCCAGCAGCCAGGTTGGCAGCGCTTACTACAATGAGCAGTTCTTC.

To note about this clone: Different DNA sequences within this sample yield the same CDR3. The V gene is TRBV11-2, the J gene TRBJ2-5, with 8 nucleotides matching TRBD2. CDR1 is SGHAT and CDR2 is FQNNGV in the germline V gene. The CDR3 extends over 14 amino acids. J lost 4 bases, V lost 1 base, and 2 bases had no gene match. The CDR3 region has the DNA TGTGCCAGCAGCTTAGCGGGGGGGGTAGAGACCCAGTACTTC. This translates into CASSLAGGVETQYF.

The chain couples TRBV5-4 to TRBJ2-1; 8 positions match TRBD2. V lost 0 bases and J lost 0; bases outside the gene matches: 5. Germline-derived CDR1 and CDR2 are SGHNT and YYREEE (reference sequence). This CDR3 spans 17 amino acids. CDR3 region: CASSLVGSGDSYNEQFF. CDR3 in DNA: TGTGCCAGCAGCTTGGTTGGTAGCGGGGACTCCTACAATGAGCAGTTCTTC.

V is TRBV19 and J is TRBJ2-1; 9 bases are a match to TRBD2. Germline lookup yields CDR1 LNHDA and CDR2 SQIVND (reference sequence). V shed 0 bases, J shed 7 bases, and the junction held 7 bases outside the gene matches. CDR3 size: 16 residues. CDR3 residues: CASSIDWASGENEQFF. The CDR3 nucleotides are TGTGCCAGTAGTATAGACTGGGCTAGCGGGGAGAATGAGCAGTTCTTC.